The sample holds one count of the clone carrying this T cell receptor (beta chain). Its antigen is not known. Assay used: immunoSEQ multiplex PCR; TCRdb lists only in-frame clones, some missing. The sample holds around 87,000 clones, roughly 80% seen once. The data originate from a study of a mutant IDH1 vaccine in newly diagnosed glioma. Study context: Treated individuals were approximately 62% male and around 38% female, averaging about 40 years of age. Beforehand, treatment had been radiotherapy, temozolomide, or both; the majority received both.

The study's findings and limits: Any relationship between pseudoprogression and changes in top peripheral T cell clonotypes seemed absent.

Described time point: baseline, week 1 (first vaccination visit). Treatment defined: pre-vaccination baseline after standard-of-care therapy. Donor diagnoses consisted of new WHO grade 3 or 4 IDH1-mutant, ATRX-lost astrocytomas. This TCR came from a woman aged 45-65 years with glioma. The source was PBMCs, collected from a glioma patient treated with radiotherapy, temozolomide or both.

CDR3 sequence reads: CASSLLAGGPDTGELFF. The DNA for the CDR3 is TGCGCCAGCAGCTTGCTGGCGGGGGGGCCTGACACCGGGGAGCTGTTTTTT. The chain links TRBV5-1 to TRBJ2-2, with TRBD2 identical over 9 bases. The CDR3 has 17 amino acids. The germline V gene encodes CDR1 SGHRS and CDR2 YFSETQ. V gave up 1 base and J gave up 3 bases; unmatched junction bases: 7.